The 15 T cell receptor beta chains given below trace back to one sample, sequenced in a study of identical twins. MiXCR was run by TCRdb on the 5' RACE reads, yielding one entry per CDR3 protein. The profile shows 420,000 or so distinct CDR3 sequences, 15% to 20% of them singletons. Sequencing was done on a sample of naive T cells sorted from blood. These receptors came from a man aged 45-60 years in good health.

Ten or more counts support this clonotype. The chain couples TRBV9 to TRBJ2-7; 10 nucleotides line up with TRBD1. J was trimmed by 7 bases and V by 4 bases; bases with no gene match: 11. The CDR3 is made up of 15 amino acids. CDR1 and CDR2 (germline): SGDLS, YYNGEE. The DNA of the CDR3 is TGTGCCAGCAGCACCTGGGGGACAGGGGACGGGGAGCAGTACTTC. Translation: CASSTWGTGDGEQYF.

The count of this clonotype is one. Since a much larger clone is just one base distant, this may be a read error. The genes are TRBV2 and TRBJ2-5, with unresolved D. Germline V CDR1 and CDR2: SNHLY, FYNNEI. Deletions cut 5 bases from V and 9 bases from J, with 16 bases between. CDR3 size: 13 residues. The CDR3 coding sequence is TGTGCCAGCAGTCCTAGAGTACTCGAGTCCCAGTACTTC. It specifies CASSPRVLESQYF.

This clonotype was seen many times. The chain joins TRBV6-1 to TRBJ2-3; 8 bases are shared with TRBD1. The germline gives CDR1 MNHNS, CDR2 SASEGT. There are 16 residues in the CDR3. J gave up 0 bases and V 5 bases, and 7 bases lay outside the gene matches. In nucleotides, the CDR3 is TGTGCCAGCAGTCGACGGGACAGGACAAGCACAGATACGCAGTATTTT. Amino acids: CASSRRDRTSTDTQYF.

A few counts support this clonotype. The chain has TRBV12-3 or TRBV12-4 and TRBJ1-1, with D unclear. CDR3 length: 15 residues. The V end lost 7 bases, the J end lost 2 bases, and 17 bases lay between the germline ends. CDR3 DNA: TGTGCCAGCACTAAACGCGACGGAGCCAACACTGAAGCTTTCTTT. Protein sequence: CASTKRDGANTEAFF.

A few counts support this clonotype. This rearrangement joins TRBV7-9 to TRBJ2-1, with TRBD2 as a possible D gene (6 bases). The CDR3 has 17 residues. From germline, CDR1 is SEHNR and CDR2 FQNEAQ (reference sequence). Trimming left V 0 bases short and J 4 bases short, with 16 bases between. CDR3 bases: TGTGCCAGCAGCTTAGCGCGTGGGGCGGGGACGTACAATGAGCAGTTCTTC. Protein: CASSLARGAGTYNEQFF.

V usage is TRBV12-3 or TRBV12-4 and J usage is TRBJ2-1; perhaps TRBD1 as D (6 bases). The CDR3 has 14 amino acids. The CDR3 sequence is CLFPGHSSYNEQFF. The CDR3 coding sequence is TGTTTGTTTCCGGGACACTCTTCCTACAATGAGCAGTTCTTC.

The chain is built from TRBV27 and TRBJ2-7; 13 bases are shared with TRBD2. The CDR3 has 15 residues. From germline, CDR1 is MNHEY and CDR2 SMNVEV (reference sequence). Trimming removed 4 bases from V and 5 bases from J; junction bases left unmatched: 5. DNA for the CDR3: TGTGCCAGCAGTTCTACGGGACTAGCGGGAAACGAGCAGTACTTC. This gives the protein CASSSTGLAGNEQYF.

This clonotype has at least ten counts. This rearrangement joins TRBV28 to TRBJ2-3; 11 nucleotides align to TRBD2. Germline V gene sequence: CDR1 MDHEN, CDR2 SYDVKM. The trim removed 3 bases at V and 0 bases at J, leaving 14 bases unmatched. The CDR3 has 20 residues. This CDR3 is CASSFLGLAATYASTDTQYF. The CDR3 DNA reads TGTGCCAGCAGTTTTTTGGGACTAGCGGCAACTTACGCTAGCACAGATACGCAGTATTTT. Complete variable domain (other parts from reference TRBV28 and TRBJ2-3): DVKVTQSSRYLVKRTGEKVFLECVQDMDHENMFWYRQDPGLGLRLIYFSYDVKMKEKGDIPEGYSVSREKKERFSLILESASTNQTSMYLCASSFLGLAATYASTDTQYFGPGTRLTVL.

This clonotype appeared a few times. The CDR3 is CASSQGIAGTSYEQYF. The CDR3 DNA is TGCGCCAGCAGCCAAGGGATAGCGGGAACCTCCTACGAGCAGTACTTC. The chain employs TRBV4-3 and TRBJ2-7, with 8 bases aligning to TRBD2. The V and J ends lost 1 base and 0 bases, in that order; junction bases with no gene match: 5. CDR3 length equals 16 residues. Germline CDR1 LGHNA, CDR2 YSLEER.

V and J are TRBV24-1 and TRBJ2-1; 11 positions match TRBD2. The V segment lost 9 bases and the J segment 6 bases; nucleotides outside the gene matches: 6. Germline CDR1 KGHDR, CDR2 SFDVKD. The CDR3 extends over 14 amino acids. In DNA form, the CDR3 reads TGTGCCACCGGACTAGCGGGCGCCTCCAATGAGCAGTTCTTC. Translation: CATGLAGASNEQFF.

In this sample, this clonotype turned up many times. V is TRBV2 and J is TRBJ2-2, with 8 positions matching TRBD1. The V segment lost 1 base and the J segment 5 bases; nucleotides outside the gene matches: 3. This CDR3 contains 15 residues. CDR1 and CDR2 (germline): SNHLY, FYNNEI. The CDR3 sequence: CASSEVRGLTGELFF. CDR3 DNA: TGTGCCAGCAGTGAAGTCAGGGGGCTGACCGGGGAGCTGTTTTTT.

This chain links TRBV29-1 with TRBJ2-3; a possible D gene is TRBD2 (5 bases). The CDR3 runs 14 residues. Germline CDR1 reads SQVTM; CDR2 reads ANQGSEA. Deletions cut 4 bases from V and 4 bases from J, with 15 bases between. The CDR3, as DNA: TGCAGCGTTGCAGCGGTAGTAGAGGCAGATACGCAGTATTTT. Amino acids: CSVAAVVEADTQYF.

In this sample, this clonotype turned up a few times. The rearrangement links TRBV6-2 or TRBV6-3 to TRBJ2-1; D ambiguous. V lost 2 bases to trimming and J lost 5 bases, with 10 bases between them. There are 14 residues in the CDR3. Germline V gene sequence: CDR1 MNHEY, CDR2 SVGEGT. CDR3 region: CASSYLTAHNEQFF. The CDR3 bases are TGTGCCAGCAGTTACCTCACAGCTCACAATGAGCAGTTCTTC.

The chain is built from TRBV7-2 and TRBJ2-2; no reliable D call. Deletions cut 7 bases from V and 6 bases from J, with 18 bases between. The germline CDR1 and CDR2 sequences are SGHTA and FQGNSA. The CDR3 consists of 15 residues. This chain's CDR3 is CASTPSPARAGELFF. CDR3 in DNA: TGTGCCAGCACCCCATCCCCGGCTAGAGCCGGGGAGCTGTTTTTT.

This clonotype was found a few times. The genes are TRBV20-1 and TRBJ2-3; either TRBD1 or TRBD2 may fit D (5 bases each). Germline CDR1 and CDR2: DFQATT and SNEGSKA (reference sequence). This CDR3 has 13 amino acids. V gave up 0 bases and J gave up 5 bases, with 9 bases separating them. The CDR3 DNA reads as TGCAGTGCTAGAGATGGGGACGGAGATACGCAGTATTTT. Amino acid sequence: CSARDGDGDTQYF.